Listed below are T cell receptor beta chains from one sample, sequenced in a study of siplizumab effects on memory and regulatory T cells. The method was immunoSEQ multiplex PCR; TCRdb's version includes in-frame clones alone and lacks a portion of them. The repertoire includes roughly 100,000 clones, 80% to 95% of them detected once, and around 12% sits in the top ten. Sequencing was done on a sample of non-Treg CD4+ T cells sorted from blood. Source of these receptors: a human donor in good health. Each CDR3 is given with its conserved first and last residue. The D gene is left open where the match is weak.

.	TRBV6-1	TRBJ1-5	CASMVKGSQPQHF	TGTGCCAGCATGGTAAAGGGAAGCCAGCCCCAGCATTTT
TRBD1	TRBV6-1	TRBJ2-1	CASNSRQGNEQFF	TGTGCCAGTAACTCCCGACAGGGGAATGAGCAGTTCTTC
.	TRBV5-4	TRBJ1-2	CASSLAGLGLGGYTF	TGTGCCAGCAGCTTGGCCGGACTGGGTCTGGGTGGCTACACCTTC
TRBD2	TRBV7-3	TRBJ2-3	CASSLFAGVGFNTQYF	TGTGCCAGCAGCTTATTTGCGGGAGTCGGGTTTAATACGCAGTATTTT
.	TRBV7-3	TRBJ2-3	CASSPTGINTDTQYF	TGTGCCAGCAGCCCCACGGGAATCAACACAGATACGCAGTATTTT
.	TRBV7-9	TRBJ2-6	CASRRGGSSGANVLTF	TGTGCCAGCAGGAGGGGGGGATCCTCTGGGGCCAACGTCCTGACTTTC
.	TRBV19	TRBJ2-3	CASRAGADTQYF	TGTGCCAGTAGGGCAGGGGCAGATACGCAGTATTTT
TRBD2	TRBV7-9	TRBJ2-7	CASSDELAGNYEQYF	TGTGCCAGCAGCGACGAGCTAGCGGGTAACTACGAGCAGTACTTC
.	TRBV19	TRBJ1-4	CASRRDGRNEKLFF	TGTGCCAGTAGACGGGACGGAAGAAATGAAAAACTGTTTTTT
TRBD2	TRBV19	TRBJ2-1	CASSVPGLVSSYNEQFF	TGTGCCAGTAGTGTACCGGGACTAGTTTCATCCTACAATGAGCAGTTCTTC
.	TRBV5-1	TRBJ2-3	CASSSTLGTDTQYF	TGCGCCAGCAGCTCGACCCTAGGGACAGATACGCAGTATTTT
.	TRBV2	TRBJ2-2	CASRSGTRGWTGELFF	TGTGCCAGCAGATCCGGGACTCGAGGTTGGACCGGGGAGCTGTTTTTT
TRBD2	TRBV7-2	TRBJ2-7	CASSQSGSELSYEQYF	TGTGCCAGCAGCCAAAGCGGGAGCGAACTTTCCTACGAGCAGTACTTC
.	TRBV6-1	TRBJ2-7	CASTGFRYEQYF	TGTGCCAGCACGGGGTTTAGGTACGAGCAGTACTTC
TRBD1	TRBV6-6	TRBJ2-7	CASSKGQTTVYEQYF	TGTGCCAGCAGTAAGGGACAGACAACAGTCTACGAGCAGTACTTC
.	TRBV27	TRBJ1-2	CASSFDMDARGYTF	TGTGCCAGCAGTTTCGACATGGACGCACGGGGCTACACCTTC
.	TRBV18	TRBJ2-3	CASSPLEGSTDTQYF	TGTGCCAGCTCACCACTTGAGGGTTCCACAGATACGCAGTATTTT